The T cell receptor (beta chain) under discussion was sequenced for a study of metastatic and nonmetastatic thyroid tumors. Study-wide context: Thyroid patients, malignant and benign, had repertoires compared across blood and tumor or nodule tissue.

This clone counts as medium-sized. The CDR3 runs to 14 residues. V dropped 3 bases and J dropped 3 bases, with 12 bases sitting between them. Germline loops: CDR1 MNHEY, CDR2 SMNVEV (reference sequence). In the original processing: To classify distant metastasis in papillary thyroid cancer, a model was built from CDR3 differences across clinicopathological groups. Using MiXCR, TCRdb re-called clones from the PCR reads. The V and J calls were determined by TCRdb, not by the authors. The sample shows about 18,000 clones, less than 40% of them seen only once. Prior to thyroid surgery, none of the patients had received any treatment.

The TCR was taken from a male donor with papillary thyroid cancer or a benign thyroid nodule (not recorded which). Some clones in this sample may be carry-over from other donors' samples. The sequenced material came from tumor tissue. V gene TRBV27 combines with J gene TRBJ2-7, with D perhaps being TRBD1 or TRBD2 (5 bases each). The CDR3 loop reads CASSFNRDGYEQYF. DNA for the CDR3: TGTGCCAGCAGTTTCAACCGGGACGGCTACGAGCAGTACTTC.